Sequencing of this T cell receptor (beta chain) was carried out in a study of Tregs in tolerant kidney transplant recipients. The V end was cut by 3 bases, the J end by 4 bases, with 9 bases between. The CDR3 covers 13 residues. The germline CDR1 and CDR2 sequences are SGHDN and FVKESK. CD4+CD25+CD127- Tregs, CD4+CD25- non-Tregs, CD4 and CD8 cells were sorted. By its share, this clone is medium-sized. As yet, its antigen is unknown. Regarding the study as a whole: Validation in larger populations is needed because few patients were studied. Expanding Tregs on activated donor B cells appeared to best identify donor-specific TCRbeta clones. This study did not directly address biological reproducibility.

Profiled with immunoSEQ multiplex PCR; TCRdb holds only in-frame clones, not every one. The table includes about 18,000 clones, around four fifths detected once. The sample consisted of Tregs from blood. The receptor's source is a human donor in good health. V gene TRBV14 combines with J gene TRBJ1-2; weak D call: TRBD1 (6 bases). CDR3 residues: CASSQSTGYGYTF. CDR3 sequence (DNA): TGTGCCAGCAGCCAGTCGACAGGCTATGGCTACACCTTC.